This TCR beta chain was documented in a study of blood T cell repertoires in COVID-19. Turning to the study itself: Acute-phase and convalescent COVID-19 samples originated in the United States, Italy and Spain. PBMCs, B-cell-depleted T cells, or T cells were the source of the cDNA or gDNA that made up the material.

The V gene lost 1 base and the J gene lost 2 bases, with 21 bases spanning the gap. This CDR3 is built from 18 residues. The germline gives CDR1 LNHDA, CDR2 SQIVND (reference sequence). Sequenced by immunoSEQ multiplex PCR; TCRdb stores in-frame clones only, minus some. The sample lists around 620,000 clones, approximately 90% occurring once. The receptor was isolated from a woman aged 18-30 years with acute or convalescent COVID-19. Material: peripheral blood. The genes are TRBV19 and TRBJ2-7; D is possibly TRBD1 (5 bases). The CDR3 DNA is TGTGCCAGTAGTATAGGGCGAACAGGCCTACCAGGGACCTACGAGCAGTACTTC. Encoded protein: CASSIGRTGLPGTYEQYF.